The T cell receptor beta chain under discussion was sequenced for a study of T-cell memory formation after mild COVID-19. From the 5' RACE reads, TCRdb called clonotypes with MiXCR, one entry per CDR3 protein. The table lists hundreds of thousands of distinct CDR3 sequences, around 17% of them singletons, with more than 10% in the top ten. This clonotype showed up just a few times. As yet, its antigen is unknown. This CDR3 is built from 15 residues. Germline loops: CDR1 SGHVS, CDR2 FNYEAQ. V lost 6 bases and J lost 4, with 18 bases in between. Study-wide results and limits: The appearance of some responding clones in pre-infection memory suggested that cross-reactive memory joined.

What was sequenced was PBMCs or a T cell subset sorted from them (not recorded which). The sequence derives from an adult woman who had mild COVID-19 (a few samples of this study predate the infection). Cell type and time point are not known. The chain uses TRBV7-6 and TRBJ2-5; D might be TRBD2 (6 bases). In DNA, the CDR3 is TGTGCCAGCAGTCCGGGACTCCCGGGAGCAGAGACCCAGTACTTC. This codes for CASSPGLPGAETQYF.